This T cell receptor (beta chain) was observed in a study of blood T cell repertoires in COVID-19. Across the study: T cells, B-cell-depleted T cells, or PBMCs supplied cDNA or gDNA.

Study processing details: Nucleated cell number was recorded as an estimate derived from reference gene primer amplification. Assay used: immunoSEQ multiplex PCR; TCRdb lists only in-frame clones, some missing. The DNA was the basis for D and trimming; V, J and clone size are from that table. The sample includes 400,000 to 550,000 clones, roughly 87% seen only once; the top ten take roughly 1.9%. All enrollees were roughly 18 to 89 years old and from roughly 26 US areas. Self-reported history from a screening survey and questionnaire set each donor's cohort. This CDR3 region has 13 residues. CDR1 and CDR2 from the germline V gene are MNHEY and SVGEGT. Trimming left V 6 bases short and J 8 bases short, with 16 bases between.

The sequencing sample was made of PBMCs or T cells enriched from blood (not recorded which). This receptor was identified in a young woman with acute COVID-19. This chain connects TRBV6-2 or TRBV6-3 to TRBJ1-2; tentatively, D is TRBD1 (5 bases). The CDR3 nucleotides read TGTGCCAGCAGCGGGGCGATATCGGGCGGCTACACCTTC. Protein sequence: CASSGAISGGYTF.